These 4 T cell receptor beta chains came from one sample sequenced in a study of CD8+ T cells in alopecia areata. Treatment given: oral pan-JAK inhibitor, 5-10 mg twice daily. Once RNA had been extracted, it was reverse transcribed into cDNA to act as the sequencing template. The protocol was immunoSEQ multiplex PCR, while the TCRdb copy is restricted to in-frame clones and leaves out a portion. The top ten hold over 10% of the sample, which has approximately 150,000 clones, around 86% seen once. The sequenced sample was CD8+ T cells sorted from blood, obtained at week 4, from a patient treated with tofacitinib. These receptors were taken from a human donor with alopecia areata.

The genes are TRBV4-1 and TRBJ2-6; no clear D gene. The CDR3 contains 17 residues. The ends were cut back, 0 bases at V and 4 bases at J, with 13 bases in the middle. Germline V CDR1 and CDR2: MGHRA, YSYEKL. The CDR3 spells CASSQDRVETGANVLTF. The CDR3 DNA follows: TGCGCCAGCAGCCAAGATCGGGTGGAAACAGGGGCCAACGTCCTGACTTTC.

The V and J genes are TRBV5-1 and TRBJ2-1, with a possible D match to TRBD2 (6 bases). Deletions cut 0 bases from V and 5 bases from J, with 15 bases between. Germline values: CDR1 SGHRS, CDR2 YFSETQ. The CDR3 runs 16 residues. CDR3 amino acids: CASSLEVADLNNEQFF. CDR3 nucleotides: TGCGCCAGCAGCTTGGAGGTAGCGGACCTCAACAATGAGCAGTTCTTC. Using reference TRBV5-1 and TRBJ2-1 for the parts outside the CDR3, the full variable domain is KAGVTQTPRYLIKTRGQQVTLSCSPISGHRSVSWYQQTPGQGLQFLFEYFSETQRNKGNFPGRFSGRQFSNSRSEMNVSTLELGDSALYLCASSLEVADLNNEQFFGPGTRLTVL.

This clone has just one count. The chain joins TRBV6-5 to TRBJ2-7; 9 bases agree with TRBD2. The germline V gene has CDR1 MNHEY and CDR2 SVGAGI. The CDR3 loop spans 16 amino acids. Trimming at V came to 4 bases and at J to 4 bases, leaving 11 bases not matched to a gene. CDR3 region: CASSLGIAGARYEQYF. The CDR3 DNA reads as TGTGCCAGCAGTTTAGGGATAGCGGGAGCACGGTACGAGCAGTACTTC.

The CDR3: CASSLSGLAETYEQYF. CDR3 nucleotide sequence: TGTGCCAGCAGTTTATCAGGACTAGCGGAGACCTACGAGCAGTACTTC. The chain uses TRBV27 and TRBJ2-7; the match to TRBD2 covers 10 bases. The ends lost 0 bases at V and 2 bases at J; junction bases unmatched: 4. CDR1 and CDR2 from the germline V gene are MNHEY and SMNVEV (reference sequence). The CDR3 runs 16 residues.